This T cell receptor beta chain was identified in a study of T cell responses to AZD1222 COVID-19 vaccine. General study findings and limits: At baseline, seropositivity was found in only six or seven AZD1222 recipients. No repertoire was sampled before or during the peak T cell response, only after it. Reports say nearly half of spike-specific TCRs go after unmutated variant regions. There were mostly white British donors and more females than males, and clonal diversity was possibly underestimated.

Clones were read by immunoSEQ multiplex PCR, and TCRdb kept only the in-frame ones, dropping some. The sample lists approximately 140,000 clones; roughly 92% were seen once. Note on this clone: Its antigen remains unknown.

The V segment lost 4 bases and the J segment 4 bases; nucleotides outside the gene matches: 4. This CDR3 contains 15 residues. Germline V gives CDR1 SGHTS, CDR2 YDEGEE. This sample comprised peripheral blood, obtained 28 days after the second AZD1222 dose. This sequence joins TRBV5-8 and TRBJ2-7, with 14 bases fitting TRBD2. The sequence was obtained from an adult who received the AZD1222 COVID-19 vaccine. The CDR3 sequence is CASSRTSGRRYEQYF. CDR3 bases: TGTGCCAGCAGCCGGACTAGCGGGAGGAGATACGAGCAGTACTTC. Combining the CDR3 with reference TRBV5-8 and TRBJ2-7 gives the whole variable domain EAGVTQSPTHLIKTRGQQATLRCSPISGHTSVYWYQQALGLGLQFLLWYDEGEERNRGNFPPRFSGRQFPNYSSELNVNALELEDSALYLCASSRTSGRRYEQYFGPGTRLTVT.